The 25 T cell receptor beta chains listed next were all sequenced from one sample in a study of T cells after posttransplantation cyclophosphamide. Clones were read by immunoSEQ multiplex PCR, and TCRdb kept only the in-frame ones, dropping some. The data show roughly 30,000 clones, with 91% seen just once and around 0.1% held by the top ten. The naive gate required viable CD3+CD4+ or CD3+CD8+ cells with CCR7+CD45RA+CD45RO-CD95-CD27+CD28+ phenotype. What was sequenced was naive CD4+ T cells sorted from blood. These receptors were taken from a man under 40 in good health and a related stem cell transplant donor.

The chain recombines TRBV19 with TRBJ1-3; 8 positions agree with TRBD1. This CDR3 has 16 amino acids. Germline V gene lookup returns CDR1 LNHDA and CDR2 SQIVND (reference sequence). The J segment lost 0 bases and the V segment lost 6 bases, leaving 7 bases of the junction unmatched. CDR3 loop: CASRSGQGNSGNTIYF. The CDR3 DNA reads TGTGCCAGTAGATCTGGACAGGGCAACTCTGGAAACACCATATATTTT.

The rearrangement joins TRBV6-1 to TRBJ1-5; D not certain. Per germline, CDR1 MNHNS and CDR2 SASEGT. There are 13 residues in the CDR3. V lost 3 bases and J lost 3, with 6 bases in between. The CDR3: CASSDQLNQPQHF. In DNA, the CDR3 is TGTGCCAGCAGTGACCAACTCAATCAGCCCCAGCATTTT.

This chain joins TRBV7-8 and TRBJ2-7, with a possible D match to TRBD1 (5 bases). V was trimmed by 2 bases and J by 2 bases, leaving 10 bases between them. This CDR3 has 14 amino acids. CDR1 SGHVS and CDR2 FQNEAQ come from the germline V gene. The CDR3, as DNA: TGTGCCAGCAGCTTAAGGCAGGGTACCTACGAGCAGTACTTC. The encoded protein is CASSLRQGTYEQYF.

The chain uses TRBV9 and TRBJ2-2, with TRBD1 matching 12 bases. Germline CDR1 SGDLS, CDR2 YYNGEE. The CDR3 is 15 amino acids. V dropped 1 base and J dropped 7; count of bases not matched to a gene: 2. This CDR3 reads CASSVRDRGHGELFF. The CDR3 nucleotides are TGTGCCAGCAGCGTACGGGACAGGGGGCACGGGGAGCTGTTTTTT.

The rearrangement joins TRBV27 to TRBJ1-6; a possible D gene is TRBD1 (5 bases). The CDR3 has 13 residues. Trimming removed 5 bases from V and 10 bases from J, with 12 bases in between. Germline V gene data show CDR1 as MNHEY and CDR2 as SMNVEV (reference sequence). In DNA form, the CDR3 reads TGTGCCAGCAGTAGGGGATTGGGGTCACCCCTCCACTTT. Translated, it gives CASSRGLGSPLHF.

This rearrangement joins TRBV11-2 to TRBJ2-3, with 10 bases identical to TRBD2. Per the germline V gene, CDR1 is SGHAT and CDR2 is FQNNGV. Trimming cost V 1 base and J 0 bases; bases outside gene matches: 7. This CDR3 contains 18 residues. The CDR3 sequence is CASSLVPAGGRSTDTQYF. CDR3 DNA: TGTGCCAGCAGCTTAGTTCCAGCGGGGGGGCGGAGCACAGATACGCAGTATTTT. Using reference TRBV11-2 and TRBJ2-3 for the parts outside the CDR3, the full variable domain is EAGVAQSPRYKIIEKRQSVAFWCNPISGHATLYWYQQILGQGPKLLIQFQNNGVVDDSQLPKDRFSAERLKGVDSTLKIQPAKLEDSAVYLCASSLVPAGGRSTDTQYFGPGTRLTVL.

The chain has TRBV19 and TRBJ1-6; 7 bases are shared with TRBD1. The CDR3 consists of 13 residues. Germline CDR1 and CDR2: LNHDA and SQIVND (reference sequence). V lost 9 bases, J lost 9 bases, and 8 bases stayed unmatched. CDR3 protein: CASKGGAGSPLHF. CDR3 bases: TGTGCCAGCAAAGGGGGCGCGGGTTCACCCCTCCACTTT. Complete variable domain (other parts from reference TRBV19 and TRBJ1-6): DGGITQSPKYLFRKEGQNVTLSCEQNLNHDAMYWYRQDPGQGLRLIYYSQIVNDFQKGDIAEGYSVSREKKESFPLTVTSAQKNPTAFYLCASKGGAGSPLHFGNGTRLTVT.

V is TRBV4-3 and J is TRBJ1-1, with a possible D match to TRBD1 (5 bases). V lost 0 bases to trimming and J lost 6 bases, with 14 bases between them. Germline assignment: CDR1 LGHNA and CDR2 YSLEER. The CDR3 contains 15 residues. This CDR3 is CASSQEGQGNPEAFF. CDR3 nucleotides: TGCGCCAGCAGCCAAGAGGGGCAGGGAAACCCTGAAGCTTTCTTT.

The chain joins TRBV5-1 to TRBJ1-1, with 7 bases lining up with TRBD1. Germline trimming cut 0 bases from V and 3 bases from J; bases unmatched to any gene: 5. CDR1 is SGHRS, CDR2 YFSETQ, per germline. The CDR3 is 15 amino acids. The CDR3 loop reads CASSLDNRGDTEAFF. The CDR3 region has the DNA TGCGCCAGCAGCTTGGACAACAGGGGTGACACTGAAGCTTTCTTT. Drawing the rest from reference TRBV5-1 and TRBJ1-1, the complete variable domain is KAGVTQTPRYLIKTRGQQVTLSCSPISGHRSVSWYQQTPGQGLQFLFEYFSETQRNKGNFPGRFSGRQFSNSRSEMNVSTLELGDSALYLCASSLDNRGDTEAFFGQGTRLTVV.

The chain joins TRBV9 to TRBJ1-1; a weak D match, TRBD1 (5 bases). Germline V gene data show CDR1 as SGDLS and CDR2 as YYNGEE. The CDR3 loop spans 14 amino acids. Trimming cost V 0 bases and J 6 bases, with 12 bases left between them. The CDR3 nucleotides are TGTGCCAGCAGCGTAGAGGCCAGGGAAGCTGAAGCTTTCTTT. Translating it yields CASSVEAREAEAFF.

The chain recombines TRBV6-1 with TRBJ1-2; 7 nucleotides line up with TRBD1. Germline CDR1 and CDR2: MNHNS and SASEGT. CDR3 length: 14 amino acids. Trimming cost V 7 bases and J 4 bases; bases outside gene matches: 9. The CDR3 loop is CASNRQGLLYGYTF. CDR3 nucleotide sequence: TGTGCCAGCAATAGACAGGGTCTACTCTATGGCTACACCTTC.

This rearrangement joins TRBV9 to TRBJ1-1, with a weak D call TRBD1 (6 bases). V was shortened by 0 bases and J by 5 bases, with 14 bases between the two germline ends. CDR1 is SGDLS, CDR2 YYNGEE, per germline. CDR3 length: 15 residues. Here the CDR3 reads CASSVEGVQGTEAFF. For the CDR3, the DNA is TGTGCCAGCAGCGTAGAAGGGGTCCAGGGGACTGAAGCTTTCTTT.

V gene TRBV2 combines with J gene TRBJ1-2; D is undetermined. The CDR3 runs 15 residues. Germline lookup yields CDR1 SNHLY and CDR2 FYNNEI. V lost 7 bases to trimming and J lost 4 bases, with 19 bases between them. The CDR3 nucleotides read TGTGCCAGCAAGTGGACTTTCTTCTCTCGCTATGGCTACACCTTC. Amino acid sequence: CASKWTFFSRYGYTF. Using reference TRBV2 and TRBJ1-2 for the parts outside the CDR3, the full variable domain is EPEVTQTPSHQVTQMGQEVILRCVPISNHLYFYWYRQILGQKVEFLVSFYNNEISEKSEIFDDQFSVERPDGSNFTLKIRSTKLEDSAMYFCASKWTFFSRYGYTFGSGTRLTVV.

The chain couples TRBV15 to TRBJ1-5, with 10 bases lining up with TRBD1. Germline CDR1 is LNHNV and CDR2 is YYDKDF (reference sequence). Trimming took 1 base from V and 4 from J; bases not matched to a gene: 13. This CDR3 has 19 amino acids. CDR3 amino acids: CATSRGLSRTGGLNQPQHF. Written as DNA, the CDR3 is TGTGCCACCAGCAGAGGTCTATCACGGACAGGGGGACTTAATCAGCCCCAGCATTTT.

The chain links TRBV5-1 to TRBJ2-2, with D maybe TRBD2 (6 bases). The CDR3 extends over 15 amino acids. The germline V and J ends were trimmed by 0 bases and 4 bases, with 10 bases remaining between them. Germline loops: CDR1 SGHRS, CDR2 YFSETQ. In DNA form, the CDR3 reads TGCGCCAGCAGCTTGGATCAGGGAGGCACCGGGGAGCTGTTTTTT. It translates to CASSLDQGGTGELFF.

The chain couples TRBV9 to TRBJ2-1; 8 bases are shared with TRBD2. The CDR3 is 16 amino acids. The germline gives CDR1 SGDLS, CDR2 YYNGEE. Germline trimming cut 4 bases from V and 4 bases from J; bases unmatched to any gene: 10. CDR3 loop: CASSLTLAGLYNEQFF. The CDR3 DNA reads TGTGCCAGCAGCTTAACCTTAGCGGGGCTATACAATGAGCAGTTCTTC. The full variable domain, its missing parts supplied by reference TRBV9 and TRBJ2-1, is DSGVTQTPKHLITATGQRVTLRCSPRSGDLSVYWYQQSLDQGLQFLIQYYNGEERAKGNILERFSAQQFPDLHSELNLSSLELGDSALYFCASSLTLAGLYNEQFFGPGTRLTVL.

This rearrangement joins TRBV7-9 to TRBJ1-1; D is undetermined. CDR3 length: 11 amino acids. The V gene's germline CDR1 is SEHNR and CDR2 FQNEAQ (reference sequence). Trimming shortened V by 3 bases and J by 5 bases, and 4 bases separated the two germline ends. The CDR3, as DNA: TGTGCCAGCAGCTTCGGGACTGAAGCTTTCTTT. This gives the protein CASSFGTEAFF.

J is TRBJ2-1 and V is TRBV5-4; 8 nucleotides agree with TRBD2. CDR1 and CDR2 from the germline V gene are SGHNT and YYREEE (reference sequence). V trimming: 1 base; J trimming: 4 bases; junction bases outside the gene matches: 7. The CDR3 extends over 16 amino acids. CDR3 bases: TGTGCCAGCAGCTTGAGAGGAGGGACTAGATACAATGAGCAGTTCTTC. It codes for CASSLRGGTRYNEQFF.

A few counts support this clone. The V gene is TRBV4-1, the J gene TRBJ1-1; no firm D call. V dropped 1 base and J dropped 0 bases, with 6 bases sitting between them. Germline-derived CDR1 and CDR2 are MGHRA and YSYEKL. This CDR3 has 14 amino acids. The chain's CDR3 is CASSQVSVNTEAFF. CDR3 coding DNA: TGCGCCAGCAGCCAAGTTTCCGTGAACACTGAAGCTTTCTTT.

This clone showed up just once. The rearrangement links TRBV5-5 to TRBJ1-5; D is possibly TRBD1 (5 bases). Per germline, CDR1 SGHKS and CDR2 YYEKEE (reference sequence). This CDR3 comprises 15 residues. Trimming pared 2 bases from V and 6 bases from J, leaving 15 bases between. In DNA, the CDR3 is TGTGCCAGCAGCTTAGTAGACCAGGGAGGTCAGCCCCAGCATTTT. Translated: CASSLVDQGGQPQHF. The whole variable domain, remainder taken from reference TRBV5-5 and TRBJ1-5, is DAGVTQSPTHLIKTRGQQVTLRCSPISGHKSVSWYQQVLGQGPQFIFQYYEKEERGRGNFPDRFSARQFPNYSSELNVNALLLGDSALYLCASSLVDQGGQPQHFGDGTRLSIL.

A note on this clone: At one end, the junction sequence differs from germline, possibly due to a read error. V is TRBV7-7 and J is TRBJ2-2; D is perhaps TRBD1 (6 bases). Germline V gene sequence: CDR1 SSHAT, CDR2 FNYEAQ (reference sequence). The CDR3 has 13 residues. CDR3 DNA: TGTGCTAGCAGCCAAGGGGGAACCGGGGAGCTGTTTTTT. Translated, it gives CASSQGGTGELFF.

The genes are TRBV9 and TRBJ2-7; D ambiguous. Germline V gene lookup returns CDR1 SGDLS and CDR2 YYNGEE. The CDR3 spans 13 residues. V was trimmed by 2 bases and J by 6 bases, leaving 12 bases between them. The CDR3 spells CASSVLVTTEQYF. The CDR3 bases are TGTGCCAGCAGCGTTTTAGTTACCACCGAGCAGTACTTC.

The count of this clone is one. This sequence joins TRBV19 and TRBJ1-5, with 7 bases that match TRBD1. The CDR3 loop spans 15 amino acids. The germline V gene encodes CDR1 LNHDA and CDR2 SQIVND (reference sequence). Trimming took 5 bases from V and 1 from J; bases not matched to a gene: 5. CDR3 sequence (DNA): TGTGCCAGTAGTTTCGAGACAGGGAGCAATCAGCCCCAGCATTTT. Translated: CASSFETGSNQPQHF.

The chain has TRBV9 and TRBJ2-5; 11 bases agree with TRBD2. The CDR3 length is 17 residues. The trim removed 0 bases at V and 4 bases at J, leaving 8 bases unmatched. Germline-derived CDR1 and CDR2 are SGDLS and YYNGEE. CDR3: CASSVVAGGPLGETQYF. The CDR3 nucleotides are TGTGCCAGCAGCGTAGTAGCGGGGGGGCCCTTGGGAGAGACCCAGTACTTC.

The chain couples TRBV19 to TRBJ2-4; D unclear. Germline V gene sequence: CDR1 LNHDA, CDR2 SQIVND (reference sequence). Between the trimmed V and J ends, which lost 5 bases and 0 bases, there was a span of 11 bases. The length of the CDR3 is 15 residues. The CDR3 nucleotides read TGTGCCAGTAGTCTCCCGGGTTCAGCCAAAAACATTCAGTACTTC. It codes for CASSLPGSAKNIQYF. Complete variable domain (other parts from reference TRBV19 and TRBJ2-4): DGGITQSPKYLFRKEGQNVTLSCEQNLNHDAMYWYRQDPGQGLRLIYYSQIVNDFQKGDIAEGYSVSREKKESFPLTVTSAQKNPTAFYLCASSLPGSAKNIQYFGAGTRLSVL.